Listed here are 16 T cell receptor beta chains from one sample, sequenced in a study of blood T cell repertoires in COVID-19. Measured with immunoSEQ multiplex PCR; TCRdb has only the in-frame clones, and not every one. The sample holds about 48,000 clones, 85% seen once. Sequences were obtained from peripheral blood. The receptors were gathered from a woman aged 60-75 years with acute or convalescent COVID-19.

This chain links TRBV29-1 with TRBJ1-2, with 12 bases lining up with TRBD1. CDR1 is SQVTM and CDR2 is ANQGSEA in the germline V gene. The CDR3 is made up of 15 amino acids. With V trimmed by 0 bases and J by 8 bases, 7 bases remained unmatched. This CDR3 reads CSVEEVGQGAFGYTF. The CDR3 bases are TGCAGCGTTGAAGAAGTGGGACAGGGGGCTTTCGGCTACACCTTC.

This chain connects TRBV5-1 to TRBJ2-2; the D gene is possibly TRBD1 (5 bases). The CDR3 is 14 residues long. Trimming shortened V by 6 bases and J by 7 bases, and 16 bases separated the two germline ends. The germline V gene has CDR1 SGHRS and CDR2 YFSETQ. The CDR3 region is CASKRSGRDGELFF. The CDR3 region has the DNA TGCGCCAGCAAGAGGTCAGGGCGAGACGGGGAGCTGTTTTTT.

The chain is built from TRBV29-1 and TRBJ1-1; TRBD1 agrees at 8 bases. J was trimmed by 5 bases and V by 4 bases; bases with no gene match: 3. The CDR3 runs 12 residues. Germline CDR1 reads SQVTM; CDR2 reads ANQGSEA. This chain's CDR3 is CSVVTGGTEAFF. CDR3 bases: TGCAGCGTTGTCACAGGGGGTACTGAAGCTTTCTTT.

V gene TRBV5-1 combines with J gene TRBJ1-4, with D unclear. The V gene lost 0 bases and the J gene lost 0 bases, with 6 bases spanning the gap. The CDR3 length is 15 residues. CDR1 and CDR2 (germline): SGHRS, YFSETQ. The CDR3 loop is CASSLDGATNEKLFF. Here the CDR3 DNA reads TGCGCCAGCAGCTTGGACGGAGCAACTAATGAAAAACTGTTTTTT.

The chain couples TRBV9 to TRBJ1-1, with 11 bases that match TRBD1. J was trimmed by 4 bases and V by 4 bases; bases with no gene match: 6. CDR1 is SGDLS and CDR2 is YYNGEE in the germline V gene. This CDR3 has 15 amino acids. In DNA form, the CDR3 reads TGTGCCAGCAGCCTTGGGACAGGGGGTTTCACTGAAGCTTTCTTT. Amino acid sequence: CASSLGTGGFTEAFF.

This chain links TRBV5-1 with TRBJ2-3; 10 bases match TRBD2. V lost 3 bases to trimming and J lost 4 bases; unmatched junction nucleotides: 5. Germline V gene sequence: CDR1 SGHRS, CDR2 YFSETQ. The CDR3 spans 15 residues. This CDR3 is CASSWSGGASDTQYF. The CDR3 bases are TGCGCCAGCAGCTGGAGCGGGGGGGCCTCAGATACGCAGTATTTT.

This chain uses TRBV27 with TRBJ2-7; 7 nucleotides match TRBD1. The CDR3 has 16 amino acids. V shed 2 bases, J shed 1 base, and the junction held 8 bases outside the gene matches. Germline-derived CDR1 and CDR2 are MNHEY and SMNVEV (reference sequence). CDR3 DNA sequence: TGTGCCAGCAGTTTAGGCATAGGGGGCGCATCCTACGAGCAGTACTTC. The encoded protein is CASSLGIGGASYEQYF.

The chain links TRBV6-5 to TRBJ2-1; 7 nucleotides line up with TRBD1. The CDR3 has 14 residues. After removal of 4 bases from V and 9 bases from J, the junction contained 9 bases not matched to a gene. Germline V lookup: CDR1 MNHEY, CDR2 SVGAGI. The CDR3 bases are TGTGCCAGCAGTTCTGGACAGGCAAGGGGTGAGCAGTTCTTC. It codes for CASSSGQARGEQFF.

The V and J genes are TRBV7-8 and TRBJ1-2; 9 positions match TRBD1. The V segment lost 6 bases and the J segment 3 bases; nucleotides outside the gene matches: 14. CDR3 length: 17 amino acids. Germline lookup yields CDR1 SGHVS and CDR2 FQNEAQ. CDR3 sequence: CASRPGRGRTGDYGYTF. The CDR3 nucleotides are TGTGCCAGCAGACCAGGTCGAGGTCGGACAGGGGACTATGGCTACACCTTC.

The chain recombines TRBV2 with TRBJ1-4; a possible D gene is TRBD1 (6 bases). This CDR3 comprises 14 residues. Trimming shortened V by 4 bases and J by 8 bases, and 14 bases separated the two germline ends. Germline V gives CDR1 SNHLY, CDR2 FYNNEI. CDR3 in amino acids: CASSAPGAREKLFF. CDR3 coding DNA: TGTGCCAGCAGTGCCCCAGGGGCTCGGGAAAAACTGTTTTTT.

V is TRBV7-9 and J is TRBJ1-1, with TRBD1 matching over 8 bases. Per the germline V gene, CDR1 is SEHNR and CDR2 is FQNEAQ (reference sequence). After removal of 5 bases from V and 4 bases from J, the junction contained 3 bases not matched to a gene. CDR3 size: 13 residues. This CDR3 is CASSQQGGTEAFF. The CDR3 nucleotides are TGTGCCAGCAGCCAACAGGGGGGCACTGAAGCTTTCTTT.

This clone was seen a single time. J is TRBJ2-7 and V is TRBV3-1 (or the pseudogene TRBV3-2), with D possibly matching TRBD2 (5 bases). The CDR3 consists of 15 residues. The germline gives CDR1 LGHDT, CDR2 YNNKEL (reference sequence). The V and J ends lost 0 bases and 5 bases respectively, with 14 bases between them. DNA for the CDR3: TGTGCCAGCAGCCAAGATCGAGGGCATTGGGACGAGCAGTACTTC. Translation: CASSQDRGHWDEQYF.

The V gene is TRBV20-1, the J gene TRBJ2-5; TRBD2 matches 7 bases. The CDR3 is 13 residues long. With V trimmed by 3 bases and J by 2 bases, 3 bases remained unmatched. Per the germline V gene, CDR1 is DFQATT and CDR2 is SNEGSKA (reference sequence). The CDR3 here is CSASAGGQETQYF. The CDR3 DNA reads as TGCAGTGCTAGTGCCGGGGGGCAAGAGACCCAGTACTTC.

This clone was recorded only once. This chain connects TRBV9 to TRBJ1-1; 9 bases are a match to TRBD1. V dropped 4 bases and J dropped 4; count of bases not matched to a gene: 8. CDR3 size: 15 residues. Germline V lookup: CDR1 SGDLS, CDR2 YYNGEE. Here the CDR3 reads CASSFSGTGTTEAFF. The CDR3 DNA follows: TGTGCCAGCAGCTTCTCCGGGACAGGGACCACTGAAGCTTTCTTT.

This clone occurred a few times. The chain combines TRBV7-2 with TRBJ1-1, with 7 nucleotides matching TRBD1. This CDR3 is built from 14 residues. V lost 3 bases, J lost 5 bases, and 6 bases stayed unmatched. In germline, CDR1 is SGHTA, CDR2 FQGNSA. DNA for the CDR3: TGTGCCAGCAGCTTTGACCCGACAGGGACTGAAGCTTTCTTT. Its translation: CASSFDPTGTEAFF.

CDR3: CASSLGEGSFEQFF. The DNA of the CDR3 is TGCGCCAGCAGCTTGGGGGAGGGCTCTTTTGAGCAGTTCTTC. V gene TRBV5-1 combines with J gene TRBJ2-1, with 7 bases matching TRBD2. V trimming: 0 bases; J trimming: 9 bases; junction bases outside the gene matches: 6. The CDR3 has 14 residues. Germline CDR1 reads SGHRS; CDR2 reads YFSETQ.